What follows are 10 T cell receptor beta chains derived from one specimen sequenced in a study of radiotherapy plus CTLA-4 blockade in lung cancer. Using immunoSEQ multiplex PCR, the repertoire was profiled, and TCRdb retains in-frame clones only, with some absent. The sample holds tens of thousands of clones, 70% to 80% seen once. The sequences come from peripheral blood, collected from a patient treated with radiotherapy plus ipilimumab. The receptors were sampled from a human donor with non-small cell lung cancer that progressed on radiotherapy plus ipilimumab.

The chain uses TRBV5-6 and TRBJ1-1; a weak D match, TRBD1 (6 bases). The CDR3 contains 13 residues. Germline loops: CDR1 SGHDT, CDR2 YYEEEE. V was clipped by 2 bases and J by 4 bases, with 9 bases between them. This chain's CDR3 is CASSFGRGTEAFF. The CDR3 bases are TGTGCCAGCAGCTTCGGCAGGGGCACTGAAGCTTTCTTT.

This clone was picked up a small number of times. The rearrangement joins TRBV6-1 to TRBJ2-6; D is unresolved. This CDR3 spans 15 amino acids. The V gene lost 7 bases and the J gene lost 1 base, with 11 bases spanning the gap. Per the germline V gene, CDR1 is MNHNS and CDR2 is SASEGT. This CDR3 is CASNVRMSGANVLTF. The CDR3 nucleotides read TGTGCCAGCAATGTCAGGATGTCTGGGGCCAACGTCCTGACTTTC.

The genes are TRBV6-5 and TRBJ2-5; no clear D gene. Germline V gene sequence: CDR1 MNHEY, CDR2 SVGAGI. The CDR3 has 15 residues. The V and J ends lost 0 bases and 4 bases respectively, with 12 bases between them. This CDR3 reads CASSYSTGRTETQYF. CDR3 nucleotide sequence: TGTGCCAGCAGTTACTCGACCGGACGTACAGAGACCCAGTACTTC.

The chain uses TRBV7-9 and TRBJ2-1; TRBD1 matches 8 bases. CDR1 and CDR2 (germline): SEHNR, FQNEAQ (reference sequence). The length of the CDR3 is 14 residues. V was pared by 2 bases and J by 5 bases, with 2 bases of the junction left unmatched. The CDR3 bases are TGTGCCAGCAGCTTAACACAGGGGGACAATGAGCAGTTCTTC. Translation: CASSLTQGDNEQFF.

Comment on this clone: The conserved final phenylalanine or tryptophan is absent from the CDR3, which likely points to a read error. It is unclear where the CDR3 begins or ends on the DNA, so no DNA is shown, and the CDR3 is as TCRdb lists it. The CDR3 is CASRGQSQGDL. J is TRBJ2-7 and V is TRBV6-5; the listed D gene, TRBD1, was not tested against the DNA. Termini included, the CDR3 measures 11 amino acids. Germline V CDR1 and CDR2: MNHEY, SVGAGI.

V and J are TRBV28 and TRBJ1-5; D is unclear. The CDR3 has 15 residues. Germline V gene sequence: CDR1 MDHEN, CDR2 SYDVKM. Trimming pared 10 bases from V and 0 bases from J, leaving 16 bases between. CDR3 coding DNA: TGTGCCATTCCCGCGGTACGCTATAGCAATCAGCCCCAGCATTTT. Its protein product is CAIPAVRYSNQPQHF.

The chain combines TRBV5-5 with TRBJ2-5; no clear D gene. The V and J ends lost 0 bases and 5 bases respectively, with 8 bases between them. The CDR3 contains 13 residues. Germline V gene lookup returns CDR1 SGHKS and CDR2 YYEKEE (reference sequence). The CDR3 region is CASSLARSETQYF. The CDR3 DNA sequence: TGTGCCAGCAGCTTGGCCAGGAGCGAGACCCAGTACTTC.

There are a few counts of this clone. The CDR3 nucleotides read TGTGCCAGCAGCATACCCCGGGACAGCGCGAACACCGGGGAGCTGTTTTTT. Protein product: CASSIPRDSANTGELFF. J is TRBJ2-2 and V is TRBV11-2; 7 bases are a match to TRBD1. V gave up 5 bases and J gave up 0 bases; unmatched junction bases: 9. The CDR3 covers 17 residues. CDR1 and CDR2 (germline): SGHAT, FQNNGV. Together with reference TRBV11-2 and TRBJ2-2, the CDR3 gives the full variable domain: EAGVAQSPRYKIIEKRQSVAFWCNPISGHATLYWYQQILGQGPKLLIQFQNNGVVDDSQLPKDRFSAERLKGVDSTLKIQPAKLEDSAVYLCASSIPRDSANTGELFFGEGSRLTVL.

The chain employs TRBV2 and TRBJ2-7, with a weak D call TRBD2 (7 bases). CDR3 length: 14 amino acids. Trimming removed 6 bases from V and 5 bases from J, with 17 bases in between. Germline lookup yields CDR1 SNHLY and CDR2 FYNNEI. The CDR3 spells CASRRGGRWDEQYF. CDR3 sequence (DNA): TGTGCCAGCAGAAGGGGGGGGCGTTGGGACGAGCAGTACTTC.

This clone has a single count. The CDR3 loop is CASALRGGYTF. The CDR3 nucleotides read TGTGCCAGCGCCCTCCGTGGGGGCTACACCTTC. This chain links TRBV7-2 with TRBJ1-2; D gene uncertain. CDR3 length equals 11 residues. Germline V lookup: CDR1 SGHTA, CDR2 FQGNSA. V was pared by 8 bases and J by 8 bases, with 12 bases between.